The rows below give T cell receptor beta chains drawn from one sample of a study of PD-L1 blockade in urothelial cancer. This table comes from immunoSEQ multiplex PCR, and its TCRdb copy is limited to in-frame clones, with some not included. The table lists tens of thousands of clones, 84% of them singletons. This specimen was PBMCs, taken around atezolizumab (anti-PD-L1) treatment. The origin of the receptors is a man aged 55 to 69 with urothelial cancer. The CDR3 runs from the conserved cysteine through the conserved F or W. The D gene is left open where the match is weak. The listing skips clone size in some rows; elsewhere it reads once, few, many or a size class.

D gene,J gene,V gene,clone size,CDR3 length,CDR3 DNA,CDR3 protein
.,TRBJ2-2,TRBV7-3,many,15,TGTGCCAGCAGCTTAAGCCCACAGAACACCGGGGAGCTGTTTTTT,CASSLSPQNTGELFF
.,TRBJ1-1,TRBV10-3,.,13,TGTGCCACCAAGGGGTTGGTAAACACTGAAGCTTTCTTT,CATKGLVNTEAFF
TRBD2,TRBJ2-7,TRBV7-2,once,15,TGTGCCAGCAGCTTAGCGGCTAGCGGGGTCTACGAGCAGTACTTC,CASSLAASGVYEQYF
.,TRBJ2-1,TRBV28,once,15,TGTGCCAGCAGTTTTGCCGGGACTCTAAGGAATGAGCAGTTCTTC,CASSFAGTLRNEQFF
.,TRBJ1-1,TRBV7-3,.,13,TGTGCCAGCAGCTCCGCCGGGACAATGGAAGCTTTCTTT,CASSSAGTMEAFF
TRBD2,TRBJ2-1,TRBV27,.,18,TGTGCCAGCAGTTTACTAGCGGGAGGGAGGAGCTCCTACAATGAGCAGTTCTTC,CASSLLAGGRSSYNEQFF
.,TRBJ2-7,TRBV5-1,.,14,TGCGCCAGCAGCCGGGATCTTGACTCCTACGAGCAGTACTTC,CASSRDLDSYEQYF
TRBD2,TRBJ2-4,TRBV14,.,15,TGTGCCAGCAGACTCTCCTCTAGCGGGAGTATCATTCAGTACTTC,CASRLSSSGSIIQYF
.,TRBJ2-2,TRBV2,.,12,TGTGCCAGCAACCAGGGTACCGGGGAGCTGTTTTTT,CASNQGTGELFF
.,TRBJ2-3,TRBV6-5,.,14,TGTGCCAGCCGCCTGGCTTGGCAAGCAGATACGCAGTATTTT,CASRLAWQADTQYF
.,TRBJ1-1,TRBV2,.,14,TGTGCCAGCAGTGAATCAGGGATGAACACTGAAGCTTTCTTT,CASSESGMNTEAFF
.,TRBJ2-7,TRBV6-6,.,13,TGTGCCAGCATGGCGGGGAAGTACTACGAGCAGTACTTC,CASMAGKYYEQYF
TRBD1,TRBJ2-7,TRBV15,.,14,TGTGCCACCAGCTCCGGACAGGGGGCCAACGAGCAGTACTTC,CATSSGQGANEQYF
.,TRBJ1-1,TRBV18,.,13,TGTGCCAGCTCACCGGACAGAGTACCTGAAGCTTTCTTT,CASSPDRVPEAFF
TRBD2,TRBJ2-1,TRBV5-6,.,19,TGTGCCAGCAGTTTCGGGGGACTAGCGGGAGGTTCCTCCTACAATGAGCAGTTCTTC,CASSFGGLAGGSSYNEQFF
TRBD2,TRBJ2-1,TRBV29-1,.,15,TGCAGCGTCCCCGGTAGCGGGAGGGGGCTTCTTGAGCAGTTCTTC,CSVPGSGRGLLEQFF
.,TRBJ2-7,TRBV5-1,.,14,TGCGCCAGCAGCTTGGAGCCCCCAGGGGAAGGGCAGTACTTC,CASSLEPPGEGQYF
TRBD2,TRBJ2-2,TRBV28,.,16,TGTGCCAGCAGTTCAACCGGGACTAGCGGGAGTTTGGAGCTGTTTTTT,CASSSTGTSGSLELFF
.,TRBJ2-1,TRBV7-2,.,12,TGTGCCAGCAGCTCGCGAGACAGAAATCAGTTCTTC,CASSSRDRNQFF
TRBD2,TRBJ2-3,TRBV15,.,14,TGTGCCACCAGCACCATAGCGGGAGCAGATACGCAGTATTTT,CATSTIAGADTQYF
.,TRBJ2-7,TRBV5-1,.,15,TGCGCCAGCAGCTTGTTTGACATGAGCTCCTACGAGCAGTACTTC,CASSLFDMSSYEQYF
.,TRBJ1-4,TRBV5-1,.,15,TGCGCCAGCAGTCAAAACAGCCCAACTAATGAAAAACTGTTTTTT,CASSQNSPTNEKLFF
TRBD1,TRBJ2-1,TRBV19,.,15,TGTGCCAGTAGTGCCGGGACAGGGATCTACAATGAGCAGTTCTTC,CASSAGTGIYNEQFF
.,TRBJ2-1,TRBV6-1,.,12,TGTGCCAGCAGTGAAGGTTGGGAGAATCTGTTCTTC,CASSEGWENLFF
TRBD2,TRBJ2-6,TRBV4-1,.,18,TGCGCCAGCAGCCCCCGGGGACTAAGGGACTCTGGGGCCAACGTCCTGACTTTC,CASSPRGLRDSGANVLTF
TRBD1,TRBJ1-2,TRBV18,.,16,TGTGCCAGCTCACCGGACACGACAGGGGGCATGCATGGCTACACCTTC,CASSPDTTGGMHGYTF
.,TRBJ2-2,TRBV9,.,14,TGTGCCAGCAGCGTAGTGTCGGGCACCGGGGAGCTGTTTTTT,CASSVVSGTGELFF
TRBD2,TRBJ2-7,TRBV4-2,.,18,TGTGCCAGCAGCCAAGACGCGGGAGCGGGGGGGCCTTTTTACGAGCAGTACTTC,CASSQDAGAGGPFYEQYF
TRBD1,TRBJ2-5,TRBV5-5,.,17,TGTGCCAGCAGCCCCCGGCCAGGGACAGGGGGCTACGAGACCCAGTACTTC,CASSPRPGTGGYETQYF
.,TRBJ1-2,TRBV7-2,.,13,TGTGCCAGCAGCTTGAGGGAGGGCACCGGCTACACCTTC,CASSLREGTGYTF
.,TRBJ1-2,TRBV6-6,few,15,TGTGCCAGCAGTTATAACGGGGGAGCTAACTATGGCTACACCTTC,CASSYNGGANYGYTF
TRBD2,TRBJ2-7,TRBV5-1,.,15,TGCGCCAGCACCTTTGGTAGCGGGACTAACTACGAGCAGTACTTC,CASTFGSGTNYEQYF
TRBD1,TRBJ1-2,TRBV14,.,18,TGTGCCAGCAGCCAAGAGGGACAGGTAGCCGGTCGTAGCTATGGCTACACCTTC,CASSQEGQVAGRSYGYTF
TRBD1,TRBJ2-1,TRBV9,.,15,TGTGCCAGCAGCTTAGGGACAGGGGACAACAATGAGCAGTTCTTC,CASSLGTGDNNEQFF
TRBD1,TRBJ2-5,TRBV2,.,14,TGTGCCAACCAACAGGGGACGGGGCAAGAGACCCAGTACTTC,CANQQGTGQETQYF
.,TRBJ1-2,TRBV2,.,15,TGTGCCAGCAGGGCAGGGCGCGGGGCAAATCTTGGCTACACCTTC,CASRAGRGANLGYTF
TRBD1,TRBJ2-1,TRBV6-5,.,15,TGTGCCAGCAGCATAACCGGGACAGGGGCTAATGAGCAGTTCTTC,CASSITGTGANEQFF
TRBD2,TRBJ2-3,TRBV5-4,.,17,TGTGCCAGCAGCTTGGCTGGCCTAGCGGGGGTAGGAGATACGCAGTATTTT,CASSLAGLAGVGDTQYF
TRBD1,TRBJ2-7,TRBV19,.,15,TGTGCCAGTAGTACCCCGGACAGGGGGCGGTTCGAGCAGTACTTC,CASSTPDRGRFEQYF
.,TRBJ1-2,TRBV16,.,16,TGTGCCAGCAGCCAGCGCGTGGGGGCGTTTCACTATGGCTACACCTTC,CASSQRVGAFHYGYTF
.,TRBJ1-1,TRBV18,few,12,TGTGCCAGCTCACCCACGAGAACTGAAGCTTTCTTT,CASSPTRTEAFF